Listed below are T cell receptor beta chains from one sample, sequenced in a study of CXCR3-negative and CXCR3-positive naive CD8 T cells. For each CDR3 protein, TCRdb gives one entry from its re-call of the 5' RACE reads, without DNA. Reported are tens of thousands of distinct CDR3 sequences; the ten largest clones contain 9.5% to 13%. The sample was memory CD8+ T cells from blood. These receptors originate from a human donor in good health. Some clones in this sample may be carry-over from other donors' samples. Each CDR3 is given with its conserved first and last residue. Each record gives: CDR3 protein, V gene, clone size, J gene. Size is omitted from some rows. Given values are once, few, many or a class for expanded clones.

CDR3: CASSFQPAGGPQDTQYF; V: TRBV7-8; size: .; J: TRBJ2-3
CDR3: CASSLGADNEQFF; V: TRBV7-6; size: .; J: TRBJ2-1
CDR3: CSVSPSGEETQYF; V: TRBV29-1; size: .; J: TRBJ2-5
CDR3: CASSLVGGQGAYEQYF; V: TRBV7-2; size: .; J: TRBJ2-7
CDR3: CASSQYYNEQFF; V: TRBV4-3; size: .; J: TRBJ2-1
CDR3: CASSELGGNQPQHF; V: TRBV25-1; size: .; J: TRBJ1-5
CDR3: CASSYSPLAGGPDETQYF; V: TRBV6-2/TRBV6-3; size: .; J: TRBJ2-5
CDR3: CASSFGQGPTYEQYF; V: TRBV7-6; size: .; J: TRBJ2-7
CDR3: CASSQDHYSPNTGELFF; V: TRBV14; size: .; J: TRBJ2-2
CDR3: CASSPTGTGYNEQFF; V: TRBV9; size: .; J: TRBJ2-1
CDR3: CASSFLNEKLFF; V: TRBV7-9; size: .; J: TRBJ1-4
CDR3: CASSLGRDSYEQYF; V: TRBV5-1; size: .; J: TRBJ2-7
CDR3: CASSLAGTGYEQYF; V: TRBV13; size: .; J: TRBJ2-7
CDR3: CASSQVSSSGANVLTF; V: TRBV4-3; size: .; J: TRBJ2-6
CDR3: CASSLAPGFGGELLF; V: TRBV7-9; size: .; J: TRBJ2-2
CDR3: CASSPRGAEAFF; V: TRBV18; size: .; J: TRBJ1-1
CDR3: CASSLAPAGEQFF; V: TRBV28; size: .; J: TRBJ2-1
CDR3: CSVLAVTGELFF; V: TRBV29-1; size: .; J: TRBJ2-2
CDR3: CASSYGQLLNYEQYF; V: TRBV6-6; size: .; J: TRBJ2-7
CDR3: CASSQGRTYGYTF; V: TRBV14; size: .; J: TRBJ1-2
CDR3: CASTPSGTAEAFF; V: TRBV7-9; size: .; J: TRBJ1-1
CDR3: CASGSPGQYVSGELFF; V: TRBV12-5; size: .; J: TRBJ2-2
CDR3: CASSGVRDRGYGYTF; V: TRBV9; size: .; J: TRBJ1-2
CDR3: CASAPGLNTEAFF; V: TRBV9; size: .; J: TRBJ1-1
CDR3: CASGLAGDEQYF; V: TRBV7-9; size: .; J: TRBJ2-7
CDR3: CASISDLYNEQFF; V: TRBV19; size: medium-sized; J: TRBJ2-1
CDR3: CASNLGPTGAYEQYF; V: TRBV28; size: .; J: TRBJ2-7
CDR3: CASSQDGGRSGANVLTF; V: TRBV4-2; size: .; J: TRBJ2-6
CDR3: CASSPIAGTNTGELFF; V: TRBV3-1; size: .; J: TRBJ2-2
CDR3: CAWNRDAHYGYTF; V: TRBV30; size: .; J: TRBJ1-2
CDR3: CASRGTGYNEQFF; V: TRBV7-3; size: .; J: TRBJ2-1
CDR3: CASSQGRGEGEKLFF; V: TRBV4-3; size: medium-sized; J: TRBJ1-4
CDR3: CSAGTGQDTEAFF; V: TRBV20-1; size: .; J: TRBJ1-1
CDR3: CASTTKYNNEQFF; V: TRBV18; size: .; J: TRBJ2-1
CDR3: CASSQDRGFNSPLHF; V: TRBV4-3; size: .; J: TRBJ1-6
CDR3: CASSGFGQGHTGELFF; V: TRBV6-4; size: .; J: TRBJ2-2
CDR3: CASRAQGVSNQPQHF; V: TRBV28; size: .; J: TRBJ1-5
CDR3: CSVNRRGETTDTQYF; V: TRBV29-1; size: .; J: TRBJ2-3
CDR3: CASSIRPARVETQYF; V: TRBV21-1; size: .; J: TRBJ2-5
CDR3: CASSQDAPSGNPYEQYF; V: TRBV14; size: .; J: TRBJ2-7
CDR3: CASSFLGNTGELFF; V: TRBV28; size: .; J: TRBJ2-2
CDR3: CASSQARLNTEAFF; V: TRBV4-1; size: .; J: TRBJ1-1
CDR3: CAIKMTSGSSDTQYF; V: TRBV10-3; size: .; J: TRBJ2-3
CDR3: CASSFQGQGETQYF; V: TRBV28; size: .; J: TRBJ2-5
CDR3: CASSVRGAGANVLTF; V: TRBV6-2/TRBV6-3; size: .; J: TRBJ2-6
CDR3: CASSESRETQYF; V: TRBV25-1; size: .; J: TRBJ2-5